This T cell receptor beta chain was found in a study of blood T cell repertoires in COVID-19. Repertoires were generated with immunoSEQ multiplex PCR, while TCRdb's copy carries only in-frame clones and drops some. The data hold 350,000 to 400,000 clones, with more than 85% observed a single time. All recovered Cohort 3 donors got two negative PCRs, got clearance, or saw symptom resolution. J was trimmed by 1 base and V by 2 bases; bases with no gene match: 8. CDR1 is PRHDT, CDR2 FYEKMQ, per germline (reference sequence). This CDR3 has 18 amino acids. Source material: PBMCs or T cells enriched from blood (not recorded which). The chain is built from TRBV13 and TRBJ2-7, with 13 bases identical to TRBD2. The TCR originated in a woman in her 30s who had recovered from COVID-19. CDR3 residues: CASSLRTSGSLLSYEQYF. The CDR3, as DNA: TGTGCCAGCAGCTTACGGACTAGCGGGAGTCTACTTTCCTACGAGCAGTACTTC.